The rows below give T cell receptor beta chains drawn from one sample of a study of response to subunit inactivated influenza vaccine. TCRdb analysed the RT-PCR reads with MiXCR anew, one entry per CDR3 protein. The sample gives about 480,000 distinct CDR3 sequences, 13% of which show up once; around 13% is in the top ten. This material consisted of PBMCs from blood, taken more than 35 days after vaccination. The receptor set was obtained from a man aged 45 to 65 who received an inactivated influenza vaccine. Each CDR3 is given with its conserved first and last residue. The D gene is left open where the match is weak. Expanded clones get a size class; other rows say once, few or many, or leave the size out.

v_call	d_call	clone_size	j_call	cdr3_aa	cdr3_nt
TRBV29-1	TRBD2	few	TRBJ2-5	CSVRGGQETQYF	TGCAGCGTTCGGGGGGGTCAAGAGACCCAGTACTTC
TRBV7-2	.	once	TRBJ2-6	CASTIGSFFSGANVLTF	TGTGCCAGCACTATTGGGAGTTTTTTCTCTGGGGCCAACGTCCTGACTTTC
TRBV12-3/TRBV12-4	.	few	TRBJ2-5	CASSFAGNQETQYF	TGTGCCAGCAGTTTTGCCGGGAACCAAGAGACCCAGTACTTC
TRBV3-1	TRBD1	many	TRBJ1-6	CASSQVTGKHNSPLHF	TGTGCCAGCAGCCAAGTGACAGGGAAACATAATTCACCCCTCCACTTT
TRBV7-2	.	few	TRBJ2-7	CASSPLSGFGSYEQYF	TGTGCCAGCAGCCCACTAAGCGGGTTCGGCTCCTACGAGCAGTACTTC
TRBV11-2	TRBD1	.	TRBJ2-7	CASSLEADRGLGQYF	TGTGCCAGCAGCTTAGAGGCCGACAGGGGGTTAGGGCAGTACTTC
TRBV6-6	.	few	TRBJ2-5	CASKNRFQETQYF	TGTGCCAGCAAAAACAGGTTTCAAGAGACCCAGTACTTC
TRBV5-1	TRBD2	.	TRBJ2-1	CASSLGWTSGNEQFF	TGCGCCAGCAGCTTGGGGTGGACTAGCGGGAATGAGCAGTTCTTC
TRBV10-1	TRBD2	many	TRBJ2-1	CASSPLAGYNEQFF	TGCGCCAGCAGTCCACTAGCGGGGTACAATGAGCAGTTCTTC
TRBV20-1	.	many	TRBJ2-3	CSATASTDTQYF	TGCAGTGCCACGGCAAGCACAGATACGCAGTATTTT
TRBV18	.	once	TRBJ2-5	CASSPRRGRETQYF	TGTGCCAGCTCACCACGGAGGGGGCGAGAGACCCAGTACTTC
TRBV29-1	TRBD1	many	TRBJ2-7	CSVAKDRAYEQYF	TGCAGCGTTGCCAAGGACAGGGCGTACGAGCAGTACTTC
TRBV24-1	TRBD1	.	TRBJ2-7	CATGTGLSYEQYF	TGTGCCACCGGGACAGGGCTATCCTACGAGCAGTACTTC
TRBV29-1	.	.	TRBJ2-3	CSVGGGGEGTDTQYF	TGCAGCGTTGGTGGGGGCGGGGAGGGCACAGATACGCAGTATTTT
TRBV20-1	.	many	TRBJ2-5	CSARDHSGYGTQYF	TGCAGTGCTAGAGACCACTCGGGGTACGGGACCCAGTACTTC
TRBV6-2/TRBV6-3	.	.	TRBJ2-2	CASSYSSHGTGELFF	TGTGCCAGCAGTTACTCGAGTCACGGCACCGGGGAGCTGTTTTTT
TRBV5-1	TRBD2	few	TRBJ2-7	CASRLTSGGNYEQYF	TGCGCCAGCCGCCTCACTAGCGGGGGGAACTACGAGCAGTACTTC
TRBV7-2	TRBD2	.	TRBJ2-1	CASSFGTSGSFNEQFF	TGTGCCAGCAGCTTTGGGACTAGCGGGAGTTTCAATGAGCAGTTCTTC
TRBV6-1	.	many	TRBJ2-7	CASSEFGYEQYF	TGTGCCAGCAGTGAATTTGGCTACGAGCAGTACTTC
TRBV20-1	.	.	TRBJ2-7	CSARDNPYEQYF	TGCAGTGCTAGGGACAACCCCTACGAGCAGTACTTC
TRBV12-3/TRBV12-4	TRBD2	many	TRBJ2-1	CASTLSGSYHNEQFF	TGTGCCAGCACCCTAAGCGGGAGCTACCACAATGAGCAGTTCTTC
TRBV11-2	.	few	TRBJ2-5	CASSPGISTETQYF	TGTGCCAGCAGCCCAGGGATTTCTACGGAGACCCAGTACTTC
TRBV7-2	.	.	TRBJ2-1	CASSSWYEQFF	TGTGCCAGCAGCTCTTGGTACGAGCAGTTCTTC
TRBV20-1	TRBD2	few	TRBJ2-5	CSAISPAGAPQETQYF	TGCAGTGCTATCTCACCAGCGGGGGCGCCGCAAGAGACCCAGTACTTC
TRBV12-3/TRBV12-4	.	many	TRBJ1-1	CASSLATREAFF	TGTGCCAGCAGTTTAGCGACCAGAGAAGCTTTCTTT
TRBV7-9	.	few	TRBJ1-2	CASSSHLGTTSGYTF	TGTGCCAGCAGCTCCCATCTGGGCACGACGAGTGGCTACACCTTC
TRBV21-1	.	.	TRBJ2-5	CASSKVLGRVETQYF	TGTGCCAGCAGCAAAGTATTGGGTAGAGTCGAGACCCAGTACTTC
TRBV2	TRBD1	.	TRBJ2-3	CASADRGQGDTQYF	TGTGCCAGCGCGGACAGGGGGCAAGGAGATACGCAGTATTTT
TRBV12-3/TRBV12-4	.	.	TRBJ1-2	CASSLGQLHFYGYTF	TGTGCCAGCAGTTTAGGACAGCTCCACTTCTATGGCTACACCTTC
TRBV29-1	TRBD2	many	TRBJ2-1	CSVAGTSPYNEQFF	TGCAGCGTGGCCGGGACTAGCCCCTACAATGAGCAGTTCTTC
TRBV28	TRBD1	many	TRBJ2-1	CASSLGQNNEQFF	TGTGCCAGCAGTTTGGGACAGAACAATGAGCAGTTCTTC
TRBV7-2	.	.	TRBJ2-7	CASSLARAGATSYEQYF	TGTGCCAGCAGCTTAGCTAGGGCGGGGGCGACCTCCTACGAGCAGTACTTC
TRBV11-2	TRBD2	few	TRBJ2-1	CASTRASGGAGEQFF	TGTGCCAGCACCCGTGCGTCGGGGGGGGCCGGTGAGCAGTTCTTC
TRBV4-2	TRBD2	.	TRBJ2-5	CASSLRITERGGPEETQYF	TGTGCCAGCAGCCTACGGATAACAGAACGGGGGGGCCCCGAAGAGACCCAGTACTTC
TRBV12-3/TRBV12-4	.	few	TRBJ1-1	CASSFVRNTEAFF	TGTGCCAGCAGTTTCGTGAGAAACACTGAAGCTTTCTTT
TRBV28	.	.	TRBJ2-5	CASSLTEHGTQYF	TGTGCCAGCAGTCTGACAGAGCACGGGACCCAGTACTTC
TRBV27	TRBD1	few	TRBJ1-2	CASARGQGRDGYTF	TGTGCCAGCGCACGGGGACAGGGAAGGGATGGCTACACCTTC
TRBV12-3/TRBV12-4	TRBD1	.	TRBJ1-6	CASRPGTGSYNSPLHF	TGTGCCAGCAGGCCGGGGACAGGGTCTTATAATTCACCCCTCCACTTT
TRBV29-1	.	.	TRBJ2-1	CSVGSGVGGDEQFF	TGCAGCGTTGGGTCAGGAGTCGGTGGGGATGAGCAGTTCTTC
TRBV6-5	.	few	TRBJ2-7	CASSYTDKGGQYF	TGTGCCAGCAGTTACACGGACAAAGGGGGGCAGTACTTC
TRBV12-3/TRBV12-4	.	.	TRBJ2-3	CASSPLGGPDTQYF	TGTGCCAGCAGTCCTTTGGGCGGACCAGATACGCAGTATTTT
TRBV20-1	.	few	TRBJ2-7	CSANSGTSYEQYF	TGCAGTGCCAATAGCGGTACCTCCTACGAGCAGTACTTC
TRBV6-2/TRBV6-3	.	few	TRBJ2-7	CASSPDSKPSYEQYF	TGTGCCAGCAGTCCCGACAGCAAACCCTCCTACGAGCAGTACTTC
TRBV4-3	.	few	TRBJ2-7	CASSQDTIWKQYF	TGCGCCAGCAGCCAAGATACCATCTGGAAGCAGTACTTC
TRBV28	.	.	TRBJ2-3	CASSLTSNTDTQYF	TGTGCCAGCAGTTTAACCAGTAACACAGATACGCAGTATTTT
TRBV12-3/TRBV12-4	.	many	TRBJ1-1	CASSLRGTNTEAFF	TGTGCCAGCAGTTTGAGGGGAACGAACACTGAAGCTTTCTTT
TRBV28	TRBD2	.	TRBJ2-3	CASIPAGGRFADTQYF	TGTGCCAGCATCCCAGCGGGGGGGCGATTTGCAGATACGCAGTATTTT
TRBV12-3/TRBV12-4	TRBD2	.	TRBJ2-2	CASSTSGGHTGELFF	TGTGCCAGCAGCACTAGCGGGGGACACACCGGGGAGCTGTTTTTT
TRBV18	.	.	TRBJ2-1	CASSPSFGDNEQFF	TGTGCCAGCTCACCGTCATTCGGCGACAATGAGCAGTTCTTC